A single sample gave rise to the 21 T cell receptor beta chains below, sequenced in a study of blood T cell repertoires in COVID-19. Sequencing was performed with immunoSEQ multiplex PCR; in TCRdb, only in-frame clones are kept and a portion is missing. The sample yields roughly 77,000 clones, around three quarters seen once. Input material: peripheral blood. These TCRs come from a man aged 55 to 70 with active or convalescent COVID-19.

This clone has just a few counts. The chain uses TRBV10-3 and TRBJ1-2; D gene ambiguous. Trimming removed 8 bases from V and 2 bases from J, with 9 bases in between. Germline loops: CDR1 ENHRY, CDR2 SYGVKD. The CDR3 contains 12 residues. As DNA, the CDR3 is TGTGCCATCGGGCGGGAGAACTATGGCTACACCTTC. Translated: CAIGRENYGYTF.

The V and J genes are TRBV19 and TRBJ2-1; 7 bases agree with TRBD2. The germline V gene has CDR1 LNHDA and CDR2 SQIVND (reference sequence). Trimming at V came to 0 bases and at J to 5 bases, leaving 10 bases not matched to a gene. The CDR3 runs to 17 residues. The CDR3 DNA reads as TGTGCCAGTAGTATAGAAACTGGGGGGGGAATAGACAATGAGCAGTTCTTC. It translates to CASSIETGGGIDNEQFF.

The CDR3 protein is CASNDRERGKLFF. The CDR3 nucleotides are TGTGCCAGCAACGACAGGGAGAGAGGAAAACTGTTTTTT. The chain uses TRBV25-1 and TRBJ1-4, with TRBD1 matching 7 bases. With 7 bases clipped from V and 10 bases from J, the junction kept 9 bases outside the gene matches. The V gene's germline CDR1 is MGHDK and CDR2 SYGVNS. The CDR3 extends over 13 amino acids.

The V gene is TRBV7-2, the J gene TRBJ2-1, with 9 bases aligning to TRBD2. CDR1 is SGHTA, CDR2 FQGNSA, per germline. The CDR3 covers 14 residues. After removal of 1 base from V and 8 bases from J, the junction contained 3 bases not matched to a gene. In DNA form, the CDR3 reads TGTGCCAGCAGCTTAGTAGCGGGGGTTCATGAGCAGTTCTTC. This codes for CASSLVAGVHEQFF.

The rearrangement joins TRBV6-5 to TRBJ2-1, with 9 bases fitting TRBD2. CDR3 size: 16 residues. Germline loops: CDR1 MNHEY, CDR2 SVGAGI. V lost 0 bases and J lost 8; bases outside the gene matches: 8. The CDR3 protein is CASSYSILAGNHEQFF. The CDR3 nucleotides are TGTGCCAGCAGTTACTCGATTCTAGCGGGGAACCATGAGCAGTTCTTC.

V gene TRBV24-1 combines with J gene TRBJ2-3; TRBD2 agrees at 9 bases. CDR3 length: 14 residues. The germline gives CDR1 KGHDR, CDR2 SFDVKD. The J segment lost 6 bases and the V segment lost 8 bases, leaving 8 bases of the junction unmatched. The CDR3 DNA reads TGTGCCACCACTAGCGGGGCTTCGGGGGATACGCAGTATTTT. It specifies CATTSGASGDTQYF.

The chain is built from TRBV24-1 and TRBJ1-2, with 10 bases that match TRBD1. The CDR3 length is 16 residues. With V trimmed by 4 bases and J by 4 bases, 8 bases remained unmatched. Germline V CDR1 and CDR2: KGHDR, SFDVKD. CDR3 region: CATSDSGTGATYGYTF. In DNA form, the CDR3 reads TGTGCCACCAGTGACTCCGGGACAGGGGCTACCTATGGCTACACCTTC.

The chain joins TRBV29-1 to TRBJ1-5; D is uncertain. The germline V and J ends were trimmed by 5 bases and 3 bases, with 11 bases remaining between them. Germline assignment: CDR1 SQVTM and CDR2 ANQGSEA. The CDR3 runs to 13 residues. CDR3 protein: CSVTQDYNQPQHF. In DNA, the CDR3 is TGCAGCGTTACGCAAGACTACAATCAGCCCCAGCATTTT.

CDR3 DNA sequence: TGCGCCAGCAGCTTGGAGCGGGGGGGCTCAGAGACCCAGTACTTC. Amino acid sequence: CASSLERGGSETQYF. The V call is TRBV5-1, the J call TRBJ2-5, with 10 bases lining up with TRBD2. The CDR3 loop spans 15 amino acids. Trimming took 0 bases from V and 4 from J; bases not matched to a gene: 3. Germline CDR1 is SGHRS and CDR2 is YFSETQ.

The chain links TRBV27 to TRBJ2-6; D is perhaps TRBD1 (6 bases). The CDR3 loop spans 20 amino acids. Trimming cost V 3 bases and J 1 base, with 22 bases left between them. Germline V gene data show CDR1 as MNHEY and CDR2 as SMNVEV (reference sequence). The CDR3 DNA sequence: TGTGCCAGCAGTTTCTGGGACACTCCGTACCCAAATTCTGGGGCCAACGTCCTGACTTTC. Translation gives CASSFWDTPYPNSGANVLTF.

This chain connects TRBV5-1 to TRBJ2-5, with 7 bases fitting TRBD2. Germline loops: CDR1 SGHRS, CDR2 YFSETQ. V shed 1 base, J shed 5 bases, and the junction held 11 bases outside the gene matches. The CDR3 consists of 16 residues. CDR3 in DNA: TGCGCCAGCAGCTTGCCCGGGACTACCTTCGGGGAGACCCAGTACTTC. The encoded protein is CASSLPGTTFGETQYF.

The V call is TRBV4-3, the J call TRBJ2-5; TRBD1 is a possible D gene (5 bases). The CDR3 is 15 residues long. Between the trimmed V and J ends, which lost 0 bases and 5 bases, there was a span of 13 bases. Germline assignment: CDR1 LGHNA and CDR2 YSLEER. The CDR3 sequence: CASSQDWGRMETQYF. The CDR3, as DNA: TGCGCCAGCAGCCAAGATTGGGGCCGTATGGAGACCCAGTACTTC.

By frequency in the sample, this clone is medium-sized (0.01 to 0.1%). The chain couples TRBV6-2 or TRBV6-3 to TRBJ2-7, with no clear D. The CDR3 sequence is 13 residues long. CDR1 is MNHEY and CDR2 is SVGEGT in the germline V gene. V lost 3 bases to trimming and J lost 3 bases, with 9 bases between them. CDR3: CASSYVGIYEQYF. The CDR3 DNA is TGTGCCAGCAGTTATGTGGGCATCTACGAGCAGTACTTC.

The chain employs TRBV7-2 and TRBJ1-1; no definite D call. There are 14 residues in the CDR3. Per the germline V gene, CDR1 is SGHTA and CDR2 is FQGNSA. V was clipped by 2 bases and J by 2 bases, with 9 bases between them. CDR3 nucleotides: TGTGCCAGCAGCTTATTTGATAGAAACACTGAAGCTTTCTTT. Residues: CASSLFDRNTEAFF.

The V call is TRBV5-1, the J call TRBJ2-7; tentative D call: TRBD2 (6 bases). The V end was cut by 2 bases, the J end by 6 bases, with 15 bases between. The germline V gene has CDR1 SGHRS and CDR2 YFSETQ. This CDR3 has 14 amino acids. The CDR3 nucleotides are TGCGCCAGCAGCTTAGGAGGGATATCAGTCGAGCAGTACTTC. It specifies CASSLGGISVEQYF.

The chain employs TRBV6-5 and TRBJ1-2; no firm D call. The germline CDR1 and CDR2 sequences are MNHEY and SVGAGI. The V gene lost 10 bases and the J gene lost 4 bases, with 13 bases spanning the gap. The CDR3 is 12 residues long. CDR3 bases: TGTGCCACCCTCAGGTTCTCCTATGGCTACACCTTC. It codes for CATLRFSYGYTF.

The chain combines TRBV25-1 with TRBJ2-7, with 8 positions matching TRBD1. The CDR3 has 14 amino acids. The germline CDR1 and CDR2 sequences are MGHDK and SYGVNS. With V trimmed by 10 bases and J by 2 bases, 10 bases remained unmatched. The CDR3 spells CATTGQGLAYEQYF. The CDR3 DNA sequence: TGTGCCACCACCGGACAGGGACTCGCCTACGAGCAGTACTTC.

This chain connects TRBV2 to TRBJ1-4; D uncertain. Per germline, CDR1 SNHLY and CDR2 FYNNEI. V lost 1 base and J 8 bases, leaving 11 bases between the germline ends. The CDR3 has 14 amino acids. The DNA of the CDR3 is TGTGCCAGCAGTGAAGACGGGGTAAACGAAAAACTGTTTTTT. Encoded protein: CASSEDGVNEKLFF.

This chain connects TRBV7-6 to TRBJ2-7; D uncertain. V was trimmed by 1 base and J by 2 bases, leaving 12 bases between them. Germline lookup yields CDR1 SGHVS and CDR2 FNYEAQ. CDR3 size: 15 residues. The CDR3 loop reads CASSLVGANAYEQYF. The DNA for the CDR3 is TGTGCCAGCAGCTTAGTTGGAGCGAACGCCTACGAGCAGTACTTC.

This clone has a handful of counts. It is likely a read error, because the conserved phenylalanine at the end of the CDR3 is missing. The limits of the CDR3 on the DNA are not certain, so only TCRdb's listed CDR3 is given. The V gene is TRBV3-1 (or the pseudogene TRBV3-2), the J gene TRBJ1-1. The CDR3 contains 11 residues when both ends are counted. CDR1 is LGHDT and CDR2 is YNNKEL in the germline V gene (reference sequence). The CDR3 reads CASSQEEVSVL.

This sequence joins TRBV12-2 and TRBJ1-5; TRBD1 is the table's D call, not checked against the DNA. TRBV12-2 is annotated as a pseudogene. This CDR3 has 16 residues. This chain's CDR3 is CASRFKWPYSNQPQHF. The CDR3 DNA reads as TGTGCAAGTCGCTTTAAGTGGCCTTATAGCAATCAGCCCCAGCATTTT.